These T cell receptor beta chains were read from a single sample in a study of blood T cell repertoires in COVID-19. TCRdb's table, derived via immunoSEQ multiplex PCR, lists solely in-frame clones and lacks some. The table shows roughly 290,000 clones, with around nine tenths occurring only once. Source material: peripheral blood. Receptors originate from a woman aged 25 to 39 with COVID-19, enrolled during active disease. CDR3s include the opening cysteine and the closing phenylalanine or tryptophan. The D gene is left open where the match is weak. Clone size, where shown, is once, few, many, or a class for clones that have expanded.

abundance	v_gene	j_gene	d_gene	CDR3nt	CDR3aa
NA	TRBV7-3	TRBJ2-4	NA	TGTGCCAGCAGCTTAACGGCAGACCGAGGAAACATTCAGTACTTC	CASSLTADRGNIQYF
NA	TRBV28	TRBJ2-5	TRBD2	TGTGCCAGCAGTTCCCACCCGACTAGCGGGAGGGAGACCCAGTACTTC	CASSSHPTSGRETQYF
few	TRBV2	TRBJ2-3	NA	TGTGCCAGCGACAGGAACACAGATACGCAGTATTTT	CASDRNTDTQYF
NA	TRBV9	TRBJ1-1	NA	TGTGCCAGCAGCCCGGGGGGGTGGGGCACTGAAGCTTTCTTT	CASSPGGWGTEAFF
NA	TRBV19	TRBJ2-7	NA	TGTGCCAGTAGTAGCTCCGAACGGGGCGAGCAGTACTTC	CASSSSERGEQYF
few	TRBV24-1	TRBJ2-1	TRBD1	TGTGCCACCAGTGACTTTGGGACAGGGGGCAAGGGTGAGCAGTTCTTC	CATSDFGTGGKGEQFF
once	TRBV11-1	TRBJ2-7	TRBD2	TGTGCCAGCAGCCGGACTAGCGGGAGTAGGTACGAGCAGTACTTC	CASSRTSGSRYEQYF
NA	TRBV9	TRBJ2-5	TRBD2	TGTGCCAGCAGCGTAGGTTCCGCGGGAGGGCAAGAGACCCAGTACTTC	CASSVGSAGGQETQYF
NA	TRBV27	TRBJ2-3	TRBD2	TGTGCCAGCAGGCTAGCGGGATCAATAGATACGCAGTATTTT	CASRLAGSIDTQYF
NA	TRBV6-2/TRBV6-3	TRBJ1-1	NA	TGTGCCAGCAGTCCCCCCGGCACTGAAGCTTTCTTT	CASSPPGTEAFF
NA	TRBV6-5	TRBJ2-5	TRBD2	TGTGCCAGCAGTTACTACCGGTTCAGCGGGGGTAGGACCCAGTACTTC	CASSYYRFSGGRTQYF
NA	TRBV5-1	TRBJ2-3	NA	TGCGCCAGCAGCTTGCAGGCAGCCACAGATACGCAGTATTTT	CASSLQAATDTQYF
NA	TRBV5-1	TRBJ2-7	TRBD1	TGCGCCAGCAGCCTAGGACAGGGGGCACAAGAGCAGTACTTC	CASSLGQGAQEQYF
NA	TRBV9	TRBJ1-3	NA	TGTGCCAGCAGCTCCCAGACAGGCTTTGGAAACACCATATATTTT	CASSSQTGFGNTIYF
NA	TRBV11-2	TRBJ2-1	NA	TGTGCCAGCAGCCCGGGGATACAGCAGTTCTTC	CASSPGIQQFF
NA	TRBV7-8	TRBJ2-1	NA	TGTGCCAGCAGCTTACCCACTAACAATGAGCAGTTCTTC	CASSLPTNNEQFF
once	TRBV5-1	TRBJ2-7	TRBD1	TGCGCCAGCAGCGGGGGACAGGGGCCCCACGAGCAGTACTTC	CASSGGQGPHEQYF
NA	TRBV11-2	TRBJ2-7	NA	TGTGCCAGCAGCTTAGATTTTCGTGCAGGGGTAACCTACGAGCAGTACTTC	CASSLDFRAGVTYEQYF
NA	TRBV18	TRBJ1-6	NA	TGTGCCAGCTCTAGGGCACCCTGGGGCAATTCACCCCTCCACTTT	CASSRAPWGNSPLHF
NA	TRBV5-4	TRBJ2-3	NA	TGTGCCAGCAGCTTGGGTAGCGGAACATATACGCAGTATTTT	CASSLGSGTYTQYF
NA	TRBV7-3	TRBJ2-7	TRBD2	TGTGCCAGCAGCGTCCGCGGGGGAAACGAGCAGTACTTC	CASSVRGGNEQYF
NA	TRBV7-4	TRBJ1-1	NA	TGTGCCAGCAGCTTAGAACAGATACTCATGAACACTGAAGCTTTCTTT	CASSLEQILMNTEAFF
NA	TRBV24-1	TRBJ2-3	TRBD2	TGTGCCACCAGTGATTTGGAGCCTAGCGGGAGTACAGATACGCAGTATTTT	CATSDLEPSGSTDTQYF
few	TRBV28	TRBJ1-5	TRBD1	TGTGCCAGCAGTTCGACGACAGGGCTCCAGCATTTT	CASSSTTGLQHF
NA	TRBV18	TRBJ2-3	TRBD2	TGTGCCAGCTCACCGGGACTAGCGGGCACAGATACGCAGTATTTT	CASSPGLAGTDTQYF
few	TRBV28	TRBJ1-5	TRBD1	TGTGCCAGCAGTCCGCCGGGACAGTATAGCAATCAGCCCCAGCATTTT	CASSPPGQYSNQPQHF
NA	TRBV12-3/TRBV12-4	TRBJ1-1	NA	TGTGCCAGCAGTTTAGCTCCGGGAAAAGCTTTCTTT	CASSLAPGKAFF
NA	TRBV30	TRBJ2-2	NA	TGTGCCTGGAGTCCTCCGAACACCGGGGAGCTGTTTTTT	CAWSPPNTGELFF
NA	TRBV30	TRBJ1-6	NA	TGTGCCTGGATGAGGGATGATAATTCACCCCTCCACTTT	CAWMRDDNSPLHF
NA	TRBV5-1	TRBJ1-4	TRBD1	TGCGCCAGCAGCACGCCGGGACAGGGGGATGAAAAACTGTTTTTT	CASSTPGQGDEKLFF
NA	TRBV11-2	TRBJ1-3	NA	TGTGCCAGCAGCGACTGGGCCAGGGCTGGAAACACCATATATTTT	CASSDWARAGNTIYF
NA	TRBV2	TRBJ2-3	TRBD1	TGTGCCAGCAGTGGCCGACAGGGGATAGAAGATACGCAGTATTTT	CASSGRQGIEDTQYF
NA	TRBV9	TRBJ2-3	NA	TGTGCCAGCAGCGTAGCTTGGCGGGCAGATACGCAGTATTTT	CASSVAWRADTQYF
NA	TRBV2	TRBJ2-1	TRBD1	TGTGCCAGCAGTGAACCGATGACAGGGTCTGATGAGCAGTTCTTC	CASSEPMTGSDEQFF
NA	TRBV5-1	TRBJ1-1	TRBD1	TGCGCCAGCAGCGCCACGACAGGGGGTAACACTGAAGCTTTCTTT	CASSATTGGNTEAFF
many	TRBV10-3	TRBJ2-3	NA	TGTGCCATCAGTGCCGTATCGGCAGATACGCAGTATTTT	CAISAVSADTQYF
NA	TRBV4-3	TRBJ2-7	NA	TGCGCCAGCAGCCAAGATTCGAACAGCTACGAGCAGTACTTC	CASSQDSNSYEQYF
NA	TRBV6-6	TRBJ2-3	NA	TGTGCCAGCACCCAGGGTCGGGCGGATCGCAGTGATACGCAGTATTTT	CASTQGRADRSDTQYF
NA	TRBV7-8	TRBJ1-5	TRBD1	TGTGCCAGCAGCCGTCTATCCCGGGACAGGGTACTCCAGCCCCAGCATTTT	CASSRLSRDRVLQPQHF
NA	TRBV19	TRBJ2-7	TRBD1	TGTGCCAGTAGCGCGGGACAGGGGCCTTACTACGAGCAGTACTTC	CASSAGQGPYYEQYF
NA	TRBV3-1/TRBV3-2	TRBJ2-3	TRBD2	TGTGCCAGCAGCCCGACTAGCGGCACAGATACGCAGTATTTT	CASSPTSGTDTQYF